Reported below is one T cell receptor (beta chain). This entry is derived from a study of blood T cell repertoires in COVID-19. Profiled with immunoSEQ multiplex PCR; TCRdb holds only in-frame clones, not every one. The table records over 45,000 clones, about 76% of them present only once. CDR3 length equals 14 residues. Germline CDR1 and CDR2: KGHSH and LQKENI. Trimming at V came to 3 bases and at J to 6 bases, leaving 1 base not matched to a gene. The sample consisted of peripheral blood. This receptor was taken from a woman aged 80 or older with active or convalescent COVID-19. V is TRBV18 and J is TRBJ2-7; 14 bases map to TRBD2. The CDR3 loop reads CASSPGTSGGEQYF. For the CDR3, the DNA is TGTGCCAGCTCACCCGGGACTAGCGGGGGCGAGCAGTACTTC.